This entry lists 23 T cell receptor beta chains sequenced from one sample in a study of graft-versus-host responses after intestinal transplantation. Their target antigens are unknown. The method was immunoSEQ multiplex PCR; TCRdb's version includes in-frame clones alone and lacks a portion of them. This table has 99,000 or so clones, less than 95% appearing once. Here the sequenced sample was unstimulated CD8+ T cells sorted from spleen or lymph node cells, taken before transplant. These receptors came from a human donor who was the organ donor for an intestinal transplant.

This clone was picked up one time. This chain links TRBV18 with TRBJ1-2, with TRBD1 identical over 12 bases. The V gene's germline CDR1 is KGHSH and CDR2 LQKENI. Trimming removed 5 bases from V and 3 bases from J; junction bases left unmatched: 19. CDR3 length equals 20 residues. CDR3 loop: CASSLFFGTGGGERDYGYTF. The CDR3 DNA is TGTGCCAGCTCATTGTTTTTCGGGACAGGGGGCGGAGAACGGGACTATGGCTACACCTTC.

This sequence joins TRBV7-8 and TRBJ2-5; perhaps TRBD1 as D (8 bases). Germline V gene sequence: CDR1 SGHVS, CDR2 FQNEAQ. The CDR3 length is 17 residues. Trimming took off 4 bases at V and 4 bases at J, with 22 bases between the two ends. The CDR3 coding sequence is TGTGCCAGCAGCTCGCCCGACCTAACAGGGGGGGGAGAGACCCAGTACTTC. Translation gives CASSSPDLTGGGETQYF.

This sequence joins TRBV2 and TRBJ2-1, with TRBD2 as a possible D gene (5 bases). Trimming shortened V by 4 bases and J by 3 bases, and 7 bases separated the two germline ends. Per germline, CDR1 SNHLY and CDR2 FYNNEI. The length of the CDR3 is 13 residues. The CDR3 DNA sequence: TGTGCCAGCAGTGGGACTCTCTACAATGAGCAGTTCTTC. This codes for CASSGTLYNEQFF.

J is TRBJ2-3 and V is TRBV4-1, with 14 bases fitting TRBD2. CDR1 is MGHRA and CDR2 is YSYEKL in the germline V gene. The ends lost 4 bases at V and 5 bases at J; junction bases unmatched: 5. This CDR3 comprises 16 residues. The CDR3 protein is CASSLGTSGSGDTQYF. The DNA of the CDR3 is TGCGCCAGCAGCCTAGGGACTAGCGGGAGTGGAGATACGCAGTATTTT.

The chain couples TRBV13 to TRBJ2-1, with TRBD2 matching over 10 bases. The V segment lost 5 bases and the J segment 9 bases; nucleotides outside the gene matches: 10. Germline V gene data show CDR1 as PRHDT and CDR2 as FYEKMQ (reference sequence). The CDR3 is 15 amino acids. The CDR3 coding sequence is TGTGCCAGCAGCACCCAGGCCAGCGGGAGGGGTGAGCAGTTCTTC. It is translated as CASSTQASGRGEQFF.

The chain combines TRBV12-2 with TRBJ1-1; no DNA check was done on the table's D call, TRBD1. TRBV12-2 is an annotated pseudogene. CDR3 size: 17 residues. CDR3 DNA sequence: TGTGCAAGTCGCTCGGATCAGACAGGGGCTATGAACACTGAAGCTTTCTTT. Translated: CASRSDQTGAMNTEAFF.

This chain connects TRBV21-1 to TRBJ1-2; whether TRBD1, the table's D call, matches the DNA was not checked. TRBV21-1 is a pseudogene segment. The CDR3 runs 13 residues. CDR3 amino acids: CASTSDRVYGYTF. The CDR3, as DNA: TGTGCCAGCACCTCGGACAGGGTTTATGGCTACACCTTC.

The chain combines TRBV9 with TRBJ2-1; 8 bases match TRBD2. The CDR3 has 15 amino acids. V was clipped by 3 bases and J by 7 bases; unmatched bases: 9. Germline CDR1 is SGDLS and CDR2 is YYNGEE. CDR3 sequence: CASSASGGPGNEQFF. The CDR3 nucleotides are TGTGCCAGCAGCGCCTCGGGAGGGCCAGGGAATGAGCAGTTCTTC. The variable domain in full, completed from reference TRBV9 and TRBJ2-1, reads DSGVTQTPKHLITATGQRVTLRCSPRSGDLSVYWYQQSLDQGLQFLIQYYNGEERAKGNILERFSAQQFPDLHSELNLSSLELGDSALYFCASSASGGPGNEQFFGPGTRLTVL.

CDR3 nucleotides: TGCGCCAGCAGCTTGGGATGGCGGGGGGGGGACGAGCAGTACTTC. The encoded protein is CASSLGWRGGDEQYF. This chain joins TRBV5-1 and TRBJ2-7; 9 positions match TRBD2. Germline CDR1 and CDR2: SGHRS and YFSETQ. The CDR3 totals 15 residues. The trim removed 0 bases at V and 5 bases at J, leaving 6 bases unmatched.

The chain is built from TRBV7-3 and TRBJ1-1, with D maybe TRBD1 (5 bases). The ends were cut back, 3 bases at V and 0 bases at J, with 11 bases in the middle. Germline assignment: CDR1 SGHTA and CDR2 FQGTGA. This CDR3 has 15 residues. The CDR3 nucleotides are TGTGCCAGCAGCTTGGAAGGCAGGGTGAACACTGAAGCTTTCTTT. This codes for CASSLEGRVNTEAFF.

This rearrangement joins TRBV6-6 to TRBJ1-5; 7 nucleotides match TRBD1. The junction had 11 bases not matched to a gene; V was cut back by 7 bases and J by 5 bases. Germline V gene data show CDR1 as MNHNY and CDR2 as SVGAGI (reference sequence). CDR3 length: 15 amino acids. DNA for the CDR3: TGTGCCAGCACAGGGGCCAACAGGGGAGATCAGCCCCAGCATTTT. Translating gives CASTGANRGDQPQHF.

CDR3 loop: CATSAGGLWNEQFF. The CDR3 nucleotides are TGTGCCACCAGCGCGGGGGGGCTGTGGAATGAGCAGTTCTTC. V usage is TRBV15 and J usage is TRBJ2-1; 9 bases agree with TRBD2. The V gene end was trimmed by 5 bases and the J gene end by 7 bases; junction bases not matched to a gene: 6. This CDR3 is built from 14 residues. Germline V gene sequence: CDR1 LNHNV, CDR2 YYDKDF (reference sequence).

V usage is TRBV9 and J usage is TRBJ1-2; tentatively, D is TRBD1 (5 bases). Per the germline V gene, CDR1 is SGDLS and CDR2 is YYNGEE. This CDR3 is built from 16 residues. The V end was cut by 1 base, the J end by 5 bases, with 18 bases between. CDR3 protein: CASSVYPQGDEYGYTF. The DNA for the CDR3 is TGTGCCAGCAGCGTATACCCCCAAGGGGATGAGTATGGCTACACCTTC.

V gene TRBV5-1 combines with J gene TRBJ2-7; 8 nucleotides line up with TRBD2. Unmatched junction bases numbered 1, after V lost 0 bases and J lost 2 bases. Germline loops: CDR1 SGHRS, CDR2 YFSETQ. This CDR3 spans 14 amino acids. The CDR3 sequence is CASSLAGLAYEQYF. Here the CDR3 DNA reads TGCGCCAGCAGCTTGGCGGGACTAGCCTACGAGCAGTACTTC.

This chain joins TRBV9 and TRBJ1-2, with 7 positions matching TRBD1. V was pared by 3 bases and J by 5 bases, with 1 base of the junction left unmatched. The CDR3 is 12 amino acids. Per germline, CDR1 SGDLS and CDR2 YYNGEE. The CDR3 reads CASSGTGYGYTF. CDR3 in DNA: TGTGCCAGCAGCGGGACAGGATATGGCTACACCTTC.

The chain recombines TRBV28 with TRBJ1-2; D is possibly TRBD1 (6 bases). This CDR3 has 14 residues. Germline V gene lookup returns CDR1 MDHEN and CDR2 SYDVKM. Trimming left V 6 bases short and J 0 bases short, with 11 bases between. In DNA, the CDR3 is TGTGCCAGCAGCCGGACAGAGCCTAACTATGGCTACACCTTC. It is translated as CASSRTEPNYGYTF.

The CDR3 coding sequence is TGTGCCAGCAGTCGAATACCGGGACAGGGCTCCTACAATGAGCAGTTCTTC. It encodes CASSRIPGQGSYNEQFF. The V gene is TRBV11-2, the J gene TRBJ2-1, with TRBD1 identical over 9 bases. Germline CDR1 is SGHAT and CDR2 is FQNNGV. The J segment lost 0 bases and the V segment lost 6 bases, leaving 9 bases of the junction unmatched. CDR3 length equals 17 residues. Full variable domain (outside the CDR3, taken from reference TRBV11-2 and TRBJ2-1): EAGVAQSPRYKIIEKRQSVAFWCNPISGHATLYWYQQILGQGPKLLIQFQNNGVVDDSQLPKDRFSAERLKGVDSTLKIQPAKLEDSAVYLCASSRIPGQGSYNEQFFGPGTRLTVL.

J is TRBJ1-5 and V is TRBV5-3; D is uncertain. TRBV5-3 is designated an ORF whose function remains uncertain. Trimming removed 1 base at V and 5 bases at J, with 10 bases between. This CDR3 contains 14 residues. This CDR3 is CARSLPQAHQPQHF. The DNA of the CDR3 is TGTGCCAGAAGCTTGCCCCAGGCACATCAGCCCCAGCATTTT.

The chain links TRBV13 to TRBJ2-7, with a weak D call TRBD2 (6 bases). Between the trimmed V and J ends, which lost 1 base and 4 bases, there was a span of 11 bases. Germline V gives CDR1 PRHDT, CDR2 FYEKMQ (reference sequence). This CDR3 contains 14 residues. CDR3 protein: CASSLAGDVYEQYF. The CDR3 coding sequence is TGTGCCAGCAGCTTAGCGGGGGACGTTTACGAGCAGTACTTC.

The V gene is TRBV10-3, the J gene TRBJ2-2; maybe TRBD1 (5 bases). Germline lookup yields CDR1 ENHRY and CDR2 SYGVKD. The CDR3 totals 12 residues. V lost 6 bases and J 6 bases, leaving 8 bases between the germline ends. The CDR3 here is CAISTTAGELFF. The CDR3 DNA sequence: TGTGCCATCAGCACGACAGCCGGGGAGCTGTTTTTT.

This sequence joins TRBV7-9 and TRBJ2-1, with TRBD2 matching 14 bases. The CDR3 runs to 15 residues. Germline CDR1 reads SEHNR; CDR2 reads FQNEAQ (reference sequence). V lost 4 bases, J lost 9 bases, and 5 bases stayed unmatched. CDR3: CASSSGTSGGIEQFF. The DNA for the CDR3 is TGTGCCAGCAGCTCCGGGACTAGCGGGGGTATTGAGCAGTTCTTC.

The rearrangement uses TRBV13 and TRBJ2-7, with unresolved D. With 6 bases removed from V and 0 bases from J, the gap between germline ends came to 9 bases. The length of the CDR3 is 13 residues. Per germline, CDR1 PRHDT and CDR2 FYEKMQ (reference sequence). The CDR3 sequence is CASRPYSSYEQYF. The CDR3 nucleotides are TGTGCCAGCAGGCCTTACAGCTCCTACGAGCAGTACTTC.

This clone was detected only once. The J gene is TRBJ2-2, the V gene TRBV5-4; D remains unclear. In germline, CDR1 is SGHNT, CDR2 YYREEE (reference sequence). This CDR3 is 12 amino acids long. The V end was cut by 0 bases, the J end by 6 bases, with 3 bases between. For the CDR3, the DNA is TGTGCCAGCAGCTTGGTATCCGGGGAGCTGTTTTTT. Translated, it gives CASSLVSGELFF.